This record covers a single T cell receptor beta chain. The sample comes from a study of cytotoxic CD8 clonotypes in ibrutinib-treated CLL. The protocol was immunoSEQ multiplex PCR, while the TCRdb copy is restricted to in-frame clones and leaves out a portion. The sample comprises roughly 170,000 clones, 84% of which are singletons, and under 5.5% rests with the top ten. Per germline, CDR1 MDHEN and CDR2 SYDVKM. Trimming took 5 bases from V and 4 from J, leaving 15 bases between them. CDR3 length equals 15 residues. The clonotype was recovered from a human donor with chronic lymphocytic leukemia. The chain has TRBV28 and TRBJ2-1, with D possibly being TRBD2 (6 bases). Sample: PBMCs, taken after 24 months of ibrutinib treatment. The CDR3 is CASSLRSGGYNEQFF. Written as DNA, the CDR3 is TGTGCCAGCAGTCTCCGTAGCGGAGGTTACAATGAGCAGTTCTTC.